This TCR beta chain was recorded in a study of T cell changes during pregnancy in multiple sclerosis (dated by TCRdb to about 2019). Regarding the research as a whole: The study examined how the T cell repertoire changed over the course of pregnancy in women with multiple sclerosis.

Trimmed from V: 2 bases; trimmed from J: 6 bases; junction bases lacking a gene match: 3. The germline V gene (reference sequence) yields LNHNV for CDR1 and YYDKDF for CDR2. The CDR3, from cysteine to phenylalanine, totals 13 residues. The only DNA kept is the CDR3, 39 bases in frame from the first base. Note on this clone: The clone's antigen remains unknown. Per-nucleotide qualities are absent, and no much larger clonotype sits a single base away.

The library was generated by the immunoSEQ multiplex PCR assay. The immuneACCESS repertoire file appears here via TCRdb, limited to in-frame rearrangements. These files lack a portion of the clones; in checked studies, under half of the deficit traces to unresolved V genes, and the cause of the others is not known. In this sample the table shows 88,000 or so clones, just over 90% of which occur a single time. The ten most abundant clones make up roughly 2.5% of the sample. Specimen: peripheral blood, collected before pregnancy. This clonotype was obtained from a female donor with multiple sclerosis, enrolled in a pregnancy study. This chain joins TRBV15 to TRBJ2-7, with 8 middle bases fitting TRBD1. Read as DNA, the sequence is TGTGCCACCAGCAGACAGGGGGCGTCCGAGCAGTACTTC. It specifies CATSRQGASEQYF.